The rows below give T cell receptor beta chains drawn from one sample of a study of cytomegalovirus exposure and HLA in healthy donors. This table comes from immunoSEQ multiplex PCR, and its TCRdb copy is limited to in-frame clones, with some not included. Counted here are 84,000 or so clones, roughly 80% occurring once; the ten biggest clones make up 1.1% to 1.5%. The sample was PBMCs. The source is a male donor in good health and CMV-seronegative. The CDR3 runs from the conserved cysteine through the conserved F or W. The order of the fields is clone size, J gene, V gene, D gene, CDR3 DNA, CDR3 protein. The D gene is left open where the match is weak. Clone size is not always given. Where it is, it says once, few, many or a class for expanded clones.

once	TRBJ1-5	TRBV2	TRBD1	TGTGCCAGCAGTGAAGGGGACAGAAATCAGCCCCAGCATTTT	CASSEGDRNQPQHF
-	TRBJ2-2	TRBV19	TRBD1	TGTGCCAGTATGCCACTAAGGGGACAGAGAGCCACCGGGGAGCTGTTTTTT	CASMPLRGQRATGELFF
-	TRBJ2-5	TRBV23-1	TRBD2	TGCGCCAGCAGTCAGTCTTCCCGCCGGTGGGGAGGGTCTAAAGAGACCCAGTACTTC	CASSQSSRRWGGSKETQYF
once	TRBJ2-4	TRBV4-3	TRBD1	TGCGCCAGCAGCTCACAGGGGTCCAAAAACATTCAGTACTTC	CASSSQGSKNIQYF
-	TRBJ2-7	TRBV10-3	-	TGTGCCATCAGTGAGACAGGGCCCTACGAGCAGTACTTC	CAISETGPYEQYF
-	TRBJ2-5	TRBV10-3	-	TGTGCCATCAGTGAGTCGACTTTTGACCAGTACTTC	CAISESTFDQYF
-	TRBJ2-6	TRBV10-3	-	TGTGCCATCCAAGGGGCTGGGGCCAACGTCCTGACTTTC	CAIQGAGANVLTF
-	TRBJ1-6	TRBV7-2	-	TGTGCCAGCAGTCGGAACCCCGACAGCAAAAATTCACCCCTCCACTTT	CASSRNPDSKNSPLHF
-	TRBJ1-6	TRBV2	TRBD1	TGTGCCAGCAGCCCCCGGAGGGGACAGGGTGTCTCTTCTAATTCACCCCTCCACTTT	CASSPRRGQGVSSNSPLHF
-	TRBJ2-7	TRBV7-8	-	TGTGCCAGCAGCCCTCCGGGCAGGGGGGTCGAGCAGTACTTC	CASSPPGRGVEQYF
-	TRBJ2-1	TRBV5-4	TRBD1	TGTGCCAGCAGCTTTCGACAGGGACCAGGAAGCTCCTACAATGAGCAGTTCTTC	CASSFRQGPGSSYNEQFF
-	TRBJ1-1	TRBV6-5	TRBD1	TGTGCCAGCAGTTACCTGTCAGGGGGCCTAGGTCCTGAAGCTTTCTTT	CASSYLSGGLGPEAFF
-	TRBJ1-2	TRBV5-8	TRBD1	TGTGCCAGCAGCTTGAGGGACAGGGGGTATGGGTACTATGGCTACACCTTC	CASSLRDRGYGYYGYTF
-	TRBJ2-3	TRBV12-5	-	TGTGCTAGTTCTAGGGGGGGTGCACTAAATACGCAGTATTTT	CASSRGGALNTQYF
-	TRBJ1-4	TRBV10-3	-	TGTGCCATCAGTGGGCCCAACAGGGAGAAGGAAAAACTGTTTTTT	CAISGPNREKEKLFF
-	TRBJ2-7	TRBV4-3	TRBD2	TGCGCCAGCAGCCAAGAAACGCTAGCGGGAGGACCCTACGAGCAGTACTTC	CASSQETLAGGPYEQYF
-	TRBJ1-4	TRBV7-2	-	TGTGCCAGCAGCCGGGACGCAAGGGGGGAAAAACTGTTTTTT	CASSRDARGEKLFF
-	TRBJ2-7	TRBV6-6	-	TGTGCCAGCAGTTACTCGAGGTCGACAGGCGAGCAGTACTTC	CASSYSRSTGEQYF
-	TRBJ1-1	TRBV5-1	TRBD1	TGCGCCAGCAGCTTGGCCCTAGGACAGGGGAAACCTGAAGCTTTCTTT	CASSLALGQGKPEAFF
-	TRBJ1-2	TRBV5-1	TRBD1	TGCGCCAGCAGCTTGGCGTTTAAGTCGGACAGGGATGGCTACACCTTC	CASSLAFKSDRDGYTF
-	TRBJ1-5	TRBV5-6	-	TGTGCCAGCAGCCAAGACCCACAGGGCAATCAGCCCCAGCATTTT	CASSQDPQGNQPQHF
-	TRBJ1-6	TRBV7-2	-	TGTGCCAGCAGCTTGGAAACAGGTGATTCACCCCTCCACTTT	CASSLETGDSPLHF
-	TRBJ1-1	TRBV30	-	TGTGCCTGGAGTGTATCACGCGCAGGGCACACTGAAGCTTTCTTT	CAWSVSRAGHTEAFF
-	TRBJ1-1	TRBV10-2	-	TGCGCCAGCAGTGAGCCGTTTAGACATTCTGACACTGAAGCTTTCTTT	CASSEPFRHSDTEAFF
-	TRBJ2-7	TRBV4-3	-	TGCGCCAGCAGCCAAGGAGGCTGGGGACAAGACTACGAGCAGTACTTC	CASSQGGWGQDYEQYF
-	TRBJ1-3	TRBV7-2	-	TGTGCCAGCAGCTTAAGACCAGGTGGCATCTCTGGAAACACCATATATTTT	CASSLRPGGISGNTIYF
-	TRBJ1-6	TRBV19	-	TGTGCCAGTGCCGGGGGCTCCTATAATTCACCCCTCCACTTT	CASAGGSYNSPLHF
-	TRBJ2-1	TRBV7-9	TRBD1	TGTGCCAGCAGACCAAGGGACAGGGTGGGTGGAAATGAGCAGTTCTTC	CASRPRDRVGGNEQFF
once	TRBJ2-7	TRBV7-2	TRBD2	TGTGCCAGCAGCTACGGGACTAGCGGGAGAGGCGGCTACGAGCAGTACTTC	CASSYGTSGRGGYEQYF
-	TRBJ2-3	TRBV5-4	-	TGTGCCAGCAGCTCAAACCTAGGTCTAGATACGCAGTATTTT	CASSSNLGLDTQYF
-	TRBJ2-7	TRBV19	-	TGTGCCAGTAGTCCTCAAGCCCGCTCCTACGAGCAGTACTTC	CASSPQARSYEQYF
once	TRBJ2-3	TRBV30	TRBD2	TGTGCCTGGACCCGACTAGCGGCTAGCACAGATACGCAGTATTTT	CAWTRLAASTDTQYF
-	TRBJ1-2	TRBV5-1	-	TGCGCCAGCAGCTTGGTCCAGGGAAGCTATGGCTACACCTTC	CASSLVQGSYGYTF
-	TRBJ1-2	TRBV19	-	TGTGCCAGTAGTCCGGGTTTGGTACAGGCTAACTATGGCTACACCTTC	CASSPGLVQANYGYTF
-	TRBJ1-3	TRBV7-7	-	TGTGCTAGCAGCTTAGGGACAAGCTCTGGAAACACCATATATTTT	CASSLGTSSGNTIYF
few	TRBJ2-5	TRBV2	TRBD2	TGTGCCAGCAGTTCGACTAGCTCCCAAGAGACCCAGTACTTC	CASSSTSSQETQYF
-	TRBJ2-1	TRBV11-2	TRBD1	TGTGCCAGCAGCTTGGGACAGAGCTCCTACAATGAGCAGTTCTTC	CASSLGQSSYNEQFF
-	TRBJ2-2	TRBV9	TRBD1	TGTGCCAGCAGCTCCTTGACAGGGGCCTTAACCGGGGAGCTGTTTTTT	CASSSLTGALTGELFF
-	TRBJ2-2	TRBV18	TRBD1	TGTGCCAGCTCCCCCGGGACAGGGGGCCACGGGGAGCTGTTTTTT	CASSPGTGGHGELFF